These T cell receptor beta chains were read from a single sample in a study of T cells in Graves' hyperthyroidism and ophthalmopathy. TCRdb itself ran the multiplex PCR reads through MiXCR, one entry per CDR3 protein. The repertoire holds 600,000 to 650,000 distinct CDR3 sequences, with roughly 20% as singletons. Sequencing was done on a sample of blood. Receptors originate from a man aged 25 to 40 with Graves' ophthalmopathy. CDR3s include the opening cysteine and the closing phenylalanine or tryptophan. A D gene is named only where the DNA matches it firmly. Expanded clones get a size class; other rows say once, few or many, or leave the size out.

cdr3_nt cdr3_aa j_call d_call clone_size v_call
TGTGCCAGCAGTTCACATAGCACAGATACGCAGTATTTT CASSSHSTDTQYF TRBJ2-3 - few TRBV27
TGTGCCACCAGGAGCAGCTCCTATAATTCACCCCTCCACTTT CATRSSSYNSPLHF TRBJ1-6 - few TRBV15
TGTGCCAGCAGCCGCGACAGGGAAATTCCGGCCTACGAGCAGTACTTC CASSRDREIPAYEQYF TRBJ2-7 TRBD1 - TRBV7-9
TGTGCCAGCAGTTTGACTATACATCAGCCCCAGCATTTT CASSLTIHQPQHF TRBJ1-5 - once TRBV27
TGTGCCAGCACAGGGGGCACGACAGATACGCAGTATTTT CASTGGTTDTQYF TRBJ2-3 TRBD1 - TRBV11-2
TGTGCCAGCAGGGACACCCAGGGGGAAAACATTCAGTACTTC CASRDTQGENIQYF TRBJ2-4 TRBD1 few TRBV28
TGTGCCACCCTAACCGGGACAGGGGGCCACACACCGAACACCGGGGAGCTGTTTTTT CATLTGTGGHTPNTGELFF TRBJ2-2 TRBD1 many TRBV12-3/TRBV12-4
TGTGCCAGCAGCTTAGGGCGGGACCTCAGCGATACGCAGTATTTT CASSLGRDLSDTQYF TRBJ2-3 - few TRBV13
TGTGCCAGCAGTTTACCATCCGGGACAGGATTCTCCTACGAGCAGTACTTC CASSLPSGTGFSYEQYF TRBJ2-7 TRBD1 few TRBV28
TGTGCCAGCAGCTTAACGGCGGACCCTCTAAGGGCGCAGTACTTC CASSLTADPLRAQYF TRBJ2-7 - - TRBV7-9
TGTGCCAGCAACACCCCCGGGACTCGAGAGCAGTTCTTC CASNTPGTREQFF TRBJ2-1 - - TRBV12-3/TRBV12-4
TGCAGTGCTAGAGGACTAGCGGGAGGAAAAGAGACCCAGTACTTC CSARGLAGGKETQYF TRBJ2-5 TRBD2 few TRBV20-1
TGTGCCAGCAGTTTTGCCCACCCGGGGGGCGGGAGTTCCTACAATGAGCAGTTCTTC CASSFAHPGGGSSYNEQFF TRBJ2-1 - many TRBV28
TGTGCCAGCAGTTTTAGAAAAGCGGGAGTGACGGCCGGGGAGCTGTTTTTT CASSFRKAGVTAGELFF TRBJ2-2 TRBD2 few TRBV27
TGCAGCGTCGGGACAGGGCCCCACGAGCAGTACTTC CSVGTGPHEQYF TRBJ2-7 TRBD1 - TRBV29-1
TGTGCCAGCAGTTTAGCGGGAGGGTGGGAGTTCTTC CASSLAGGWEFF TRBJ2-1 TRBD2 - TRBV27
TGTGCCAGCAGGGCGGCTAGCGGGATCTCCTACGAGCAGTACTTC CASRAASGISYEQYF TRBJ2-7 TRBD2 - TRBV2
TGCAGTGTAAGCAGAACAGATACGCAGTATTTT CSVSRTDTQYF TRBJ2-3 - few TRBV20-1
TGTGCCAGCTCACCACAACAGGGGATCTATGGCTACACCTTC CASSPQQGIYGYTF TRBJ1-2 TRBD1 many TRBV18
TGTGCCAGCAGCCTGGACGGGAATTTCCAGCCCCAGCATTTT CASSLDGNFQPQHF TRBJ1-5 - few TRBV28
TGCGCCAGCAGCCGTAGCGGGGACGGCTACAATGAGCAGTTCTTC CASSRSGDGYNEQFF TRBJ2-1 TRBD2 - TRBV4-1
TGTGCCAGCAGTCTCATAGCGGGAGGGTACCAAGAGACCCAGTACTTC CASSLIAGGYQETQYF TRBJ2-5 TRBD2 many TRBV28
TGTGCCACTCTAATGAGGGGGGCGAAGGGTAACGAGCAGTACTTC CATLMRGAKGNEQYF TRBJ2-7 - - TRBV2
TGTGCCAACAGCCGGACAGGGGGCGCGGGCCACGAGCAGTACTTC CANSRTGGAGHEQYF TRBJ2-7 TRBD1 - TRBV28
TGTGCCAGCAGCGGACTAGCGGCCTATACGCAGTATTTT CASSGLAAYTQYF TRBJ2-3 TRBD2 many TRBV12-3/TRBV12-4
TGTGCCAGCAGCCCCCTAGGAGCGGGAGAACGAGAGACCCAGTACTTC CASSPLGAGERETQYF TRBJ2-5 TRBD2 - TRBV7-6
TGTGCCAGCAGTGGACTAGCGGGAGGTGCCTACGAGCAGTACTTC CASSGLAGGAYEQYF TRBJ2-7 TRBD2 - TRBV2
TGTGCCAGCAGCCCCCTAAATCCCACTGAAGCTTTCTTT CASSPLNPTEAFF TRBJ1-1 - - TRBV9
TGCAGCGTTGAGGCGGCTGGCGAGCAGTACTTC CSVEAAGEQYF TRBJ2-7 - - TRBV29-1
TGTGCCAGCAGTTTTGATGGGTTTGGGACCACAGATACGCAGTATTTT CASSFDGFGTTDTQYF TRBJ2-3 - - TRBV28
TGTGCCAGCAGCTTAGAGAGGAATTCCTACTCCTACGAGCAGTACTTC CASSLERNSYSYEQYF TRBJ2-7 - few TRBV7-2